These 32 T cell receptor beta chains share one sample of origin, sequenced in a study of siplizumab effects on memory and regulatory T cells. The protocol was immunoSEQ multiplex PCR, while the TCRdb copy is restricted to in-frame clones and leaves out a portion. This sample carries approximately 60,000 clones, about 96% of them seen once, and the ten largest clones take roughly 0.1%. The sample comprised naive CD8+ T cells sorted from blood. These receptors all come from a human donor in good health.

The V gene is TRBV19, the J gene TRBJ2-1; the match to TRBD2 covers 8 bases. The CDR3 length is 16 residues. Germline-derived CDR1 and CDR2 are LNHDA and SQIVND (reference sequence). After removal of 7 bases from V and 5 bases from J, the junction contained 13 bases not matched to a gene. The CDR3 sequence: CASTPMGGGFHNEQFF. CDR3 bases: TGTGCCAGTACCCCAATGGGCGGGGGGTTTCACAATGAGCAGTTCTTC.

As for this clone: The identical CDR3 is also encoded by other nucleotide sequences in the sample. The chain joins TRBV9 to TRBJ2-5; unclear D gene. The CDR3 is 14 residues long. CDR1 is SGDLS, CDR2 YYNGEE, per germline. V shed 0 bases and J shed 5 bases, with 11 bases lying between them. CDR3 coding DNA: TGTGCCAGCAGCGTAGAAGGTCTCTTCGAGACCCAGTACTTC. Translating it yields CASSVEGLFETQYF.

This clone appeared a single time. The V call is TRBV6-1, the J call TRBJ2-2; no clear D. The germline CDR1 and CDR2 sequences are MNHNS and SASEGT. Trimming took off 0 bases at V and 6 bases at J, with 8 bases between the two ends. The CDR3 covers 14 residues. CDR3 DNA sequence: TGTGCCAGCAGTGAAGCCCCGGGTGCCGGGGAGCTGTTTTTT. Translating it yields CASSEAPGAGELFF.

The V gene is TRBV9, the J gene TRBJ1-3, with TRBD1 as a possible D gene (5 bases). CDR3 length: 15 amino acids. The germline V and J ends were trimmed by 7 bases and 0 bases, with 14 bases remaining between them. The germline V gene encodes CDR1 SGDLS and CDR2 YYNGEE. The chain's CDR3 is CASSRWGNSGNTIYF. The CDR3 coding sequence is TGTGCCAGCTCTAGGTGGGGGAACTCTGGAAACACCATATATTTT.

This sequence joins TRBV27 and TRBJ2-7, with 9 bases fitting TRBD1. Germline-derived CDR1 and CDR2 are MNHEY and SMNVEV (reference sequence). This CDR3 region has 14 residues. With V trimmed by 0 bases and J by 3 bases, 0 bases remained unmatched. This CDR3 is CASSLSTGGYEQYF. CDR3 nucleotide sequence: TGTGCCAGCAGTTTATCGACAGGGGGCTACGAGCAGTACTTC.

V gene TRBV6-1 combines with J gene TRBJ2-7; D is perhaps TRBD1 (6 bases). V was pared by 11 bases and J by 2 bases, with 13 bases between. Germline V CDR1 and CDR2: MNHNS, SASEGT. The CDR3 consists of 12 residues. CDR3 DNA sequence: TGTGCCTCCGCAGGGGATACCTACGAGCAGTACTTC. It translates to CASAGDTYEQYF.

The rearrangement uses TRBV28 and TRBJ1-4; D might be TRBD1 (5 bases). V lost 8 bases and J lost 0, with 10 bases in between. The CDR3 covers 14 residues. Germline-derived CDR1 and CDR2 are MDHEN and SYDVKM. CDR3: CASGDSSTNEKLFF. The DNA of the CDR3 is TGTGCCAGCGGAGACAGTTCAACTAATGAAAAACTGTTTTTT.

The gene calls are TRBV2 and TRBJ2-5; TRBD2 aligns across 9 bases. Germline lookup yields CDR1 SNHLY and CDR2 FYNNEI. Trimming removed 6 bases from V and 5 bases from J; junction bases left unmatched: 7. The CDR3 runs to 14 residues. The CDR3 nucleotides are TGTGCCAGCAGGGTTGGCGGGGGGGTTGAGACCCAGTACTTC. Protein sequence: CASRVGGGVETQYF. Based on the CDR3 plus reference TRBV2 and TRBJ2-5, the full variable domain is EPEVTQTPSHQVTQMGQEVILRCVPISNHLYFYWYRQILGQKVEFLVSFYNNEISEKSEIFDDQFSVERPDGSNFTLKIRSTKLEDSAMYFCASRVGGGVETQYFGPGTRLLVL.

The V gene is TRBV21-1, the J gene TRBJ1-5; the table's TRBD1 call for D was not verified on the DNA. TRBV21-1 represents a pseudogene. The CDR3 extends over 15 amino acids. CDR3 sequence: CASSKEDRNNQPQHF. CDR3 nucleotides: TGTGCCAGCAGCAAAGAGGACAGGAACAATCAGCCCCAGCATTTT.

In this sample, this clone turned up once. The rearrangement uses TRBV27 and TRBJ2-1; D gene uncertain. Germline CDR1 MNHEY, CDR2 SMNVEV (reference sequence). Trimming removed 3 bases from V and 2 bases from J, with 5 bases in between. CDR3 size: 13 residues. The CDR3 is CASSFTPYNEQFF. The CDR3 nucleotides read TGTGCCAGCAGTTTTACCCCCTACAATGAGCAGTTCTTC.

This rearrangement joins TRBV9 to TRBJ2-3, with D maybe TRBD2 (7 bases). CDR1 is SGDLS and CDR2 is YYNGEE in the germline V gene. Trimming took off 7 bases at V and 1 base at J, with 13 bases between the two ends. The CDR3 is 14 amino acids. The CDR3 DNA is TGTGCCAGCGCGGTAGGGGGGGGCACAGATACGCAGTATTTT. Translating it yields CASAVGGGTDTQYF.

The V call is TRBV28, the J call TRBJ1-2; a possible D gene is TRBD1 (5 bases). V dropped 3 bases and J dropped 4 bases, with 9 bases sitting between them. Germline loops: CDR1 MDHEN, CDR2 SYDVKM. This CDR3 region has 13 residues. CDR3 amino acids: CASSFQGGYGYTF. The CDR3 DNA reads TGTGCCAGCAGTTTCCAGGGAGGCTATGGCTACACCTTC.

This clone was counted between two and nine times. This chain connects TRBV27 to TRBJ1-5; D gene ambiguous. Trimming cost V 3 bases and J 5 bases, with 8 bases left between them. CDR1 and CDR2 (germline): MNHEY, SMNVEV (reference sequence). This CDR3 has 13 amino acids. In DNA, the CDR3 is TGTGCCAGCAGTTTGGACGGCTATCAGCCCCAGCATTTT. It encodes CASSLDGYQPQHF.

The chain has TRBV28 and TRBJ1-6; D remains ambiguous. This CDR3 has 14 amino acids. CDR1 and CDR2 from the germline V gene are MDHEN and SYDVKM. V shed 7 bases and J shed 5 bases, with 12 bases lying between them. The CDR3 loop is CASTWGMDNSPLHF. The CDR3, as DNA: TGTGCCAGCACTTGGGGAATGGATAATTCACCCCTCCACTTT.

The chain combines TRBV19 with TRBJ2-7; D not certain. Trimming removed 6 bases at V and 1 base at J, with 4 bases between. The CDR3 is 11 residues long. The germline V gene encodes CDR1 LNHDA and CDR2 SQIVND (reference sequence). CDR3 sequence (DNA): TGTGCCAGTAGGCAGTCCTACGAGCAGTACTTC. Its protein is CASRQSYEQYF.

The chain joins TRBV5-5 to TRBJ1-1; D might be TRBD1 (6 bases). Germline loops: CDR1 SGHKS, CDR2 YYEKEE (reference sequence). V was clipped by 1 base and J by 4 bases, with 17 bases between them. The CDR3 contains 16 residues. In DNA, the CDR3 is TGTGCCAGCAGCTTGCTTCGGTCAGGGGATGGCACTGAAGCTTTCTTT. Translating it yields CASSLLRSGDGTEAFF.

The DNA for the CDR3 is TGTGCCAGCAGTCCCCTACAGGGGTCATACACCTACGAGCAGTACTTC. Translated, it gives CASSPLQGSYTYEQYF. V gene TRBV27 combines with J gene TRBJ2-7; 7 positions agree with TRBD1. There are 16 residues in the CDR3. Per germline, CDR1 MNHEY and CDR2 SMNVEV (reference sequence). The trim removed 5 bases at V and 2 bases at J, leaving 12 bases unmatched.

The chain links TRBV5-4 to TRBJ1-1; a possible D gene is TRBD1 (5 bases). Germline values: CDR1 SGHNT, CDR2 YYREEE (reference sequence). Trimming cost V 2 bases and J 0 bases, with 14 bases left between them. There are 16 residues in the CDR3. The CDR3 loop is CASSFLQGLMNTEAFF. The CDR3 nucleotides are TGTGCCAGCAGCTTCCTGCAGGGCCTTATGAACACTGAAGCTTTCTTT. Combining the CDR3 with reference TRBV5-4 and TRBJ1-1 gives the whole variable domain ETGVTQSPTHLIKTRGQQVTLRCSSQSGHNTVSWYQQALGQGPQFIFQYYREEENGRGNFPPRFSGLQFPNYSSELNVNALELDDSALYLCASSFLQGLMNTEAFFGQGTRLTVV.

The chain couples TRBV18 to TRBJ1-1, with D tentatively TRBD1 (6 bases). Trimming took off 2 bases at V and 1 base at J, with 23 bases between the two ends. Germline V CDR1 and CDR2: KGHSH, LQKENI. This CDR3 has 19 amino acids. The CDR3 reads CASSPGPYENTGRNTEAFF. The CDR3 DNA is TGTGCCAGCTCACCAGGCCCCTATGAAAACACAGGGAGGAACACTGAAGCTTTCTTT.

V usage is TRBV19 and J usage is TRBJ2-7, with TRBD1 matching 11 bases. Germline values: CDR1 LNHDA, CDR2 SQIVND (reference sequence). This CDR3 has 15 amino acids. V gave up 7 bases and J gave up 0 bases; unmatched junction bases: 5. In DNA form, the CDR3 reads TGTGCCAGTACCCTGGGACAGGGGGTCTCCTACGAGCAGTACTTC. It codes for CASTLGQGVSYEQYF.

The chain uses TRBV9 and TRBJ1-1, with unresolved D. There are 14 residues in the CDR3. Trimming pared 1 base from V and 8 bases from J, leaving 15 bases between. Germline CDR1 and CDR2: SGDLS and YYNGEE. The CDR3 nucleotides are TGTGCCAGCAGCGTAACGGTTAGACTCGCCGAAGCTTTCTTT. Residues: CASSVTVRLAEAFF.

The chain carries TRBV6-5 and TRBJ2-3; 10 nucleotides agree with TRBD2. CDR1 and CDR2 (germline): MNHEY, SVGAGI. The CDR3 loop spans 14 amino acids. V lost 7 bases, J lost 6 bases, and 7 bases stayed unmatched. The CDR3 DNA reads TGTGCCAGCATGAGAGCGGGGGGGCAGGATACGCAGTATTTT. The encoded protein is CASMRAGGQDTQYF.

This clone has only one observation. The rearrangement uses TRBV15 and TRBJ1-1, with TRBD1 matching 7 bases. Losses at the gene ends were 1 base for V and 1 base for J; bases not matched to a gene: 6. The length of the CDR3 is 16 residues. Germline CDR1 reads LNHNV; CDR2 reads YYDKDF (reference sequence). The chain's CDR3 is CATSRGSQGPNTEAFF. The CDR3 bases are TGTGCCACCAGCAGAGGATCACAGGGGCCGAACACTGAAGCTTTCTTT.

The J gene is TRBJ1-1, the V gene TRBV7-3; no definite D call. This CDR3 region has 13 residues. The V gene's germline CDR1 is SGHTA and CDR2 FQGTGA. The V end lost 2 bases, the J end lost 1 base, and 5 bases lay between the germline ends. The CDR3 region is CASSLGQNTEAFF. The DNA for the CDR3 is TGTGCCAGCAGCTTAGGGCAGAACACTGAAGCTTTCTTT.

The chain combines TRBV7-3 with TRBJ2-5; 9 bases are a match to TRBD2. The J segment lost 4 bases and the V segment lost 5 bases, leaving 8 bases of the junction unmatched. The germline gives CDR1 SGHTA, CDR2 FQGTGA. This CDR3 comprises 15 residues. DNA of the CDR3: TGTGCCAGCAGCCCCGCGGGAGGGGGGGTAGAGACCCAGTACTTC. Protein: CASSPAGGGVETQYF.

The chain links TRBV27 to TRBJ2-1, with 8 bases identical to TRBD2. CDR3 length: 15 residues. Per the germline V gene, CDR1 is MNHEY and CDR2 is SMNVEV (reference sequence). J was trimmed by 4 bases and V by 1 base; bases with no gene match: 3. CDR3 sequence reads: CASSLLASGYNEQFF. The CDR3 DNA sequence: TGTGCCAGCAGTTTATTAGCTAGCGGGTACAATGAGCAGTTCTTC.

This chain connects TRBV9 to TRBJ2-2, with no clear D. The CDR3 loop spans 14 amino acids. Germline CDR1 is SGDLS and CDR2 is YYNGEE. Trimming removed 0 bases at V and 4 bases at J, with 7 bases between. The CDR3 here is CASSVAKATGELFF. The CDR3 DNA follows: TGTGCCAGCAGCGTAGCTAAGGCCACCGGGGAGCTGTTTTTT. Together with reference TRBV9 and TRBJ2-2, the CDR3 gives the full variable domain: DSGVTQTPKHLITATGQRVTLRCSPRSGDLSVYWYQQSLDQGLQFLIQYYNGEERAKGNILERFSAQQFPDLHSELNLSSLELGDSALYFCASSVAKATGELFFGEGSRLTVL.

The chain has TRBV5-4 and TRBJ2-7; D gene unclear. The CDR3 has 14 residues. Trimming pared 3 bases from V and 5 bases from J, leaving 15 bases between. Germline V CDR1 and CDR2: SGHNT, YYREEE (reference sequence). CDR3 in DNA: TGTGCCAGCAGCTATGACCCGGGTTGGAACGAGCAGTACTTC. Translating it yields CASSYDPGWNEQYF.

The rearrangement links TRBV4-2 to TRBJ1-2; D uncertain. Trimming stripped 3 bases from V and 10 bases from J, with 15 bases between. CDR3 length equals 13 residues. CDR1 and CDR2 (germline): LGHNA, YNFKEQ. The CDR3 loop is CASSHESQASYTF. The CDR3 DNA reads TGTGCCAGCAGCCATGAATCTCAGGCATCCTACACCTTC.

The chain uses TRBV5-4 and TRBJ2-1; the match to TRBD1 covers 9 bases. The junction had 7 bases not matched to a gene; V was cut back by 5 bases and J by 4 bases. CDR3 length: 15 amino acids. Germline CDR1 reads SGHNT; CDR2 reads YYREEE (reference sequence). CDR3 amino acids: CASRPPGQGYNEQFF. As DNA, the CDR3 is TGTGCCAGCAGACCACCGGGACAGGGTTACAATGAGCAGTTCTTC.

CDR3 amino acids: CASSLAGTYNEQFF. CDR3 DNA sequence: TGTGCCAGCAGCTTAGCGGGAACTTACAATGAGCAGTTCTTC. This chain connects TRBV11-2 to TRBJ2-1; the D gene is possibly TRBD2 (5 bases). The V gene's germline CDR1 is SGHAT and CDR2 FQNNGV. The CDR3 loop spans 14 amino acids. V shed 1 base and J shed 4 bases, with 8 bases lying between them.

The J gene is TRBJ1-2, the V gene TRBV29-1; D gene uncertain. Germline V gene lookup returns CDR1 SQVTM and CDR2 ANQGSEA. The CDR3 loop spans 12 amino acids. V dropped 2 bases and J dropped 2 bases, with 6 bases sitting between them. The CDR3 DNA reads as TGCAGCGTTGAACTTGGGAACTATGGCTACACCTTC. Translation gives CSVELGNYGYTF.